This TCR beta chain was identified during a study of OX40 agonist ivuxolimab in advanced cancers. Background on the study: Participants, roughly 81% male, averaged approximately 65 years of age, ranging from 23 to 79. Study-wide results and limits: CD8+ T cells were the subset that, on average, had more expanded clones than CD4+.

Assay: immunoSEQ multiplex PCR; the TCRdb copy retains only in-frame clones and omits some. The sample has 66,000 or so clones; approximately 83% are singletons. Comments on this clone: Its antigen is as yet unknown.

Autoimmune disease history or systemic immunosuppression meant exclusion. This receptor was obtained from an adult with an advanced solid tumor such as melanoma, head and neck, liver or kidney cancer. The sample in question was CD4+ or CD8+ T cells sorted from blood, obtained in a trial of the OX40 agonist ivuxolimab.

CDR3 sequence reads: CASSPSARAQYEQYF. In DNA, the CDR3 is TGTGCCAGCAGCCCCTCGGCCAGAGCCCAATACGAGCAGTACTTC. The V and J genes are TRBV9 and TRBJ2-7; D uncertain. The V and J ends lost 4 bases and 4 bases respectively, with 18 bases between them. The CDR3 totals 15 residues. CDR1 SGDLS and CDR2 YYNGEE come from the germline V gene.